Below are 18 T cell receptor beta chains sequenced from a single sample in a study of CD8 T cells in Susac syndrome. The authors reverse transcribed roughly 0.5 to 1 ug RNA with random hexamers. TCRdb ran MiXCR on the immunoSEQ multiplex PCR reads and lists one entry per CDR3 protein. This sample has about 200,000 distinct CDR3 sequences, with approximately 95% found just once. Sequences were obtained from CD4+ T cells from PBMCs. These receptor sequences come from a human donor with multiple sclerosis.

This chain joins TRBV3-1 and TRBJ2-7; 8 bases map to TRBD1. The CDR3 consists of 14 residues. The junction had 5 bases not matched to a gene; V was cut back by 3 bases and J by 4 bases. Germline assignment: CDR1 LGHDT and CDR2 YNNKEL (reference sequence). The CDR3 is CASSQGDRGYEQYV. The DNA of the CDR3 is TGTGCCAGCAGCCAGGGAGACAGGGGATACGAGCAGTACGTC.

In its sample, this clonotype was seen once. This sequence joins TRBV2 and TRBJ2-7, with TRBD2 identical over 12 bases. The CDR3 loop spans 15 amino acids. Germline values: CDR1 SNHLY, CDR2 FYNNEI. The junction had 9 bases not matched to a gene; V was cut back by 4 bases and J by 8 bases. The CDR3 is CASSVTSGGYPKQYV. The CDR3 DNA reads TGTGCCAGCAGTGTCACTAGCGGGGGGTATCCAAAGCAGTACGTC.

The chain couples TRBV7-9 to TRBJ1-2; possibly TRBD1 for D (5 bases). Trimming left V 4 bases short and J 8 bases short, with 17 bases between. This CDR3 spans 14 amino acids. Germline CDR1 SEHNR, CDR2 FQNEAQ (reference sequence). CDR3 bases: TGTGCCAGCAGCTCGATTGGCCAGGGAGAGGGCTACACCTTC. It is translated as CASSSIGQGEGYTF.

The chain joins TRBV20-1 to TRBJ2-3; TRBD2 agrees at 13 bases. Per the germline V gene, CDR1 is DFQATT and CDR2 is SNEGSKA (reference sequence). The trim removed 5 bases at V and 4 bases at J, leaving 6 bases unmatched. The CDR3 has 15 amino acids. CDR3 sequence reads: CSAGTSGVTSDTQYF. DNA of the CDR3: TGCAGTGCTGGGACTAGCGGGGTAACGTCAGATACGCAGTATTTT.

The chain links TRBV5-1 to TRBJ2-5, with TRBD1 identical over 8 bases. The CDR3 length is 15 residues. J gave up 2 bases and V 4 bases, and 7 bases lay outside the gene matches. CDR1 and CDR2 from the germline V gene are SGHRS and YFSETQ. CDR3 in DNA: TGCGCCAGCAGCCCGGAGACAGGGGAGCAAGAGACCCAGTACTTC. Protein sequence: CASSPETGEQETQYF.

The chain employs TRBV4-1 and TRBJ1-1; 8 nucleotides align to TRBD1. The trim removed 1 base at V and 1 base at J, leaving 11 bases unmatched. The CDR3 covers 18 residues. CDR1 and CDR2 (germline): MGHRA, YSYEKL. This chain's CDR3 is CASSQVFHAGTGNTEAFF. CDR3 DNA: TGCGCCAGCAGCCAAGTGTTCCACGCCGGGACAGGGAACACTGAAGCTTTCTTT.

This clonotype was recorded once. DNA for the CDR3: TGTGCCAGCAGCTTAAATGGACAGGAAAACATTCAGTACTTC. It encodes CASSLNGQENIQYF. V usage is TRBV7-3 and J usage is TRBJ2-4, with TRBD1 matching 7 bases. After removal of 1 base from V and 5 bases from J, the junction contained 2 bases not matched to a gene. CDR1 and CDR2 (germline): SGHTA, FQGTGA. CDR3 size: 14 residues.

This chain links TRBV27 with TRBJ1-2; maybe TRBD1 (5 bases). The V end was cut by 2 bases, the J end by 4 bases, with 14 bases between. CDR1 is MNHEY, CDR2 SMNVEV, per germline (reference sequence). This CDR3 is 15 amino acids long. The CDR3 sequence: CASSLTRASGYGYTF. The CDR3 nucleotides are TGTGCCAGCAGTTTAACCAGGGCTAGTGGCTATGGCTACACCTTC.

The CDR3 spells CAWSELRGYTF. CDR3 nucleotide sequence: TGTGCCTGGAGTGAACTGCGAGGCTACACCTTC. The chain joins TRBV30 to TRBJ1-2; D gene uncertain. From germline, CDR1 is GTSNPN and CDR2 SVGIG (reference sequence). CDR3 length equals 11 residues. V dropped 1 base and J dropped 8 bases, with 8 bases sitting between them.

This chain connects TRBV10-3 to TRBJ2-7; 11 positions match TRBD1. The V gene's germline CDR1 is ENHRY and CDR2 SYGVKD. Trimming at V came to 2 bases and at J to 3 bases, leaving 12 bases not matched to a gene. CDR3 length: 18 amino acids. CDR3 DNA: TGTGCCATCAGTGAGAGTAGGACAGGGGGCTCGGGAAGCTACGAGCAGTACTTC. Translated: CAISESRTGGSGSYEQYF.

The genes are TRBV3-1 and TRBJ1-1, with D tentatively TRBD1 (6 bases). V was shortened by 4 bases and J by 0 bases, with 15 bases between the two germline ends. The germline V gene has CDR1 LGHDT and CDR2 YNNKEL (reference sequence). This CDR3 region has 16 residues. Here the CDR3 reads CASSPIIGQMNTEAFF. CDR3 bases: TGTGCCAGCAGCCCCATTATAGGACAGATGAACACTGAAGCTTTCTTT.

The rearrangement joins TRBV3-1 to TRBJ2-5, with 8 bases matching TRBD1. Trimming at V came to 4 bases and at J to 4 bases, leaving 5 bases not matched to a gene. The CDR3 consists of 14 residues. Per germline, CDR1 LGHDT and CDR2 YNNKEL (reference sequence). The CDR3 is CASSRRTGRETQYF. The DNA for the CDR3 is TGTGCCAGCAGCCGACGGACAGGGAGAGAGACCCAGTACTTC.

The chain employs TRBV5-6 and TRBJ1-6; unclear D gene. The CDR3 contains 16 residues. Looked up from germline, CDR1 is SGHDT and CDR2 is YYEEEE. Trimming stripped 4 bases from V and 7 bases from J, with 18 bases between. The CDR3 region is CASSPSDSWRNSPLHF. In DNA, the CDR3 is TGTGCCAGCAGCCCATCGGACTCTTGGCGGAATTCACCCCTCCACTTT.

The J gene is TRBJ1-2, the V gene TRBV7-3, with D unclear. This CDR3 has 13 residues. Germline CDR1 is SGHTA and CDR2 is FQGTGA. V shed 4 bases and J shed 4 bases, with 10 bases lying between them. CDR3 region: CASSYTAGYGYTF. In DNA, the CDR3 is TGTGCCAGCAGCTATACAGCCGGCTATGGCTACACCTTC.

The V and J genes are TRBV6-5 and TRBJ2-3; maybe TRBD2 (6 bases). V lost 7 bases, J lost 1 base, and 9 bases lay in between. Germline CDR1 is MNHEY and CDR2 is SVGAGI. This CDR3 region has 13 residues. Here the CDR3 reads CASKRGGTDTQYF. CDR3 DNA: TGTGCCAGCAAGCGCGGGGGCACAGATACGCAGTATTTT.

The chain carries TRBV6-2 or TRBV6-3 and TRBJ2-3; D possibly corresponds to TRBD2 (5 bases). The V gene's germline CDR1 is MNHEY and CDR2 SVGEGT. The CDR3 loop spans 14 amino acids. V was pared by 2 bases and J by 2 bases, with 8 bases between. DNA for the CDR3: TGTGCCAGCAGTTACCCGGACTTCACAGATACGCAGTATTTT. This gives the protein CASSYPDFTDTQYF.

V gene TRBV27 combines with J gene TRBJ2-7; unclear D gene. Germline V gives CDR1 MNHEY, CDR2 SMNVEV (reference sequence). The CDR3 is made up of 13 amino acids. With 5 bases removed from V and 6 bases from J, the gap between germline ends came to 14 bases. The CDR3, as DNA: TGTGCCAGCAGTCCAGAAGTGTTCGGCGAGCAGTACTTC. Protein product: CASSPEVFGEQYF.

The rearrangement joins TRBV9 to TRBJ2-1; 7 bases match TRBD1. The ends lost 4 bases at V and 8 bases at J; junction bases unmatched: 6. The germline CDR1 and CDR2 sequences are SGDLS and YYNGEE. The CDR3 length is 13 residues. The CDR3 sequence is CASSPTGVDEQFF. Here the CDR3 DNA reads TGTGCCAGCAGCCCTACAGGGGTAGATGAGCAGTTCTTC.